Included here is one T cell receptor (beta chain) sequence, with context. The data are from a study of blood T cell repertoires in COVID-19. Sequenced by immunoSEQ multiplex PCR; TCRdb stores in-frame clones only, minus some. Here the sample spans around 72,000 clones, roughly 86% being singletons. CDR1 SGHRS and CDR2 YFSETQ come from the germline V gene. The CDR3 has 13 amino acids. V lost 4 bases and J 2 bases, leaving 9 bases between the germline ends. The chain combines TRBV5-1 with TRBJ1-2; a possible D gene is TRBD1 (5 bases). Sequencing used peripheral blood. The clonotype originates from a woman in her forties or fifties with acute or convalescent COVID-19. In nucleotides, the CDR3 is TGCGCCAGCAGCCGGGGGGAAAACTATGGCTACACCTTC. Translating it yields CASSRGENYGYTF.